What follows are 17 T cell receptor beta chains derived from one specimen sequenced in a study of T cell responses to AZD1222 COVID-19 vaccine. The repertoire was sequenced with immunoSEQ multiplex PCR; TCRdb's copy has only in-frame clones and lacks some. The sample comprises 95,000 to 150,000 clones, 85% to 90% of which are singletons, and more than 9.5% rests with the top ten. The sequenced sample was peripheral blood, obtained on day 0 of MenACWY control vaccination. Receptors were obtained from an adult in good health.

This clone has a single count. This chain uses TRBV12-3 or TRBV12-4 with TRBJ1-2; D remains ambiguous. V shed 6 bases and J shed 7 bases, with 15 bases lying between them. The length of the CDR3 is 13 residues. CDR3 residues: CASSQSPLSGYTF. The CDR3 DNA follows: TGTGCCAGCAGCCAGTCCCCATTGAGTGGCTACACCTTC.

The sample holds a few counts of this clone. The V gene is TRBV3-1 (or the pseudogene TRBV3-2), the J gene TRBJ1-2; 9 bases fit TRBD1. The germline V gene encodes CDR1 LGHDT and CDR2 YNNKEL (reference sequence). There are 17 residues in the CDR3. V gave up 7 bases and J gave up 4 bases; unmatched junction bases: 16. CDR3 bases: TGTGCCAGCACCCGCGGGCTCGGACAGGGGAGGTCCTATGGCTACACCTTC. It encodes CASTRGLGQGRSYGYTF.

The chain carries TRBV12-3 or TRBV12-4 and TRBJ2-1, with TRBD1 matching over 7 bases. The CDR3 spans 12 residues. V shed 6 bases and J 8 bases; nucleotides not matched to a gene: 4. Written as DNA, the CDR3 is TGTGCCAGCAGACCCCAGGGGGATGAGCAGTTCTTC. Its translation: CASRPQGDEQFF.

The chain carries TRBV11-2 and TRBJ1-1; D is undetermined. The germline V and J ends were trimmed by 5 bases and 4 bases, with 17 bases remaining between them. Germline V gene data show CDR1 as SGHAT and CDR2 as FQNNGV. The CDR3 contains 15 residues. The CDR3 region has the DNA TGTGCCAGCAGCGCAATTGAAAACAGTTTCACTGAAGCTTTCTTT. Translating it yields CASSAIENSFTEAFF.

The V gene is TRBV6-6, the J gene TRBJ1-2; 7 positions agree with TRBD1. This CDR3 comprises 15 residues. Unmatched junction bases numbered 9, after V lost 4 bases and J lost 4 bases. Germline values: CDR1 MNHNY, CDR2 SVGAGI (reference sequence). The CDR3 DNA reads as TGTGCCAGCAGTTCCGAAGTGACAGGGCGCTATGGCTACACCTTC. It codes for CASSSEVTGRYGYTF.

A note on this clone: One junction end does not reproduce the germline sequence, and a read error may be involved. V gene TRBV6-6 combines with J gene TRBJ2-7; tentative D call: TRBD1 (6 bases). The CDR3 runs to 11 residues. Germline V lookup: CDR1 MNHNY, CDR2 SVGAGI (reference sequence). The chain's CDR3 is CATRLRGNLDF. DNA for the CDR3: TGTGCCACCCGTTTGAGGGGGAATTTGGACTTC.

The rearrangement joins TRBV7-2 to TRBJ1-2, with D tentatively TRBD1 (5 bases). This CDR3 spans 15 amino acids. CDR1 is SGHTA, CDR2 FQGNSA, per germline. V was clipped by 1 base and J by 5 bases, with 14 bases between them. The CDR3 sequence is CASSLVAGKEYGYTF. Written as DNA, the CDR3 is TGTGCCAGCAGCTTAGTAGCAGGGAAGGAATATGGCTACACCTTC.

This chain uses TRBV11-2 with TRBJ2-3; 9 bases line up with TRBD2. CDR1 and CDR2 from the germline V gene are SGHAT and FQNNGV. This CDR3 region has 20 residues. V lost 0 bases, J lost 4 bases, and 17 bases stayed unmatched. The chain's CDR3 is CASSLERTSRVAGVSDTQYF. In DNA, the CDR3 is TGTGCCAGCAGCTTAGAACGCACCTCTAGAGTAGCGGGAGTTTCAGATACGCAGTATTTT.

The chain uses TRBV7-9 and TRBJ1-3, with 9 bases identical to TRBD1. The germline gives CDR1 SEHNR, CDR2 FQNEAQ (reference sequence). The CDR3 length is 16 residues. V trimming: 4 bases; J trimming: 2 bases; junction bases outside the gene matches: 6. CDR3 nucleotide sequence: TGTGCCAGCAGCTCCTACAGGGGGCAAACTGGAAACACCATATATTTT. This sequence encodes CASSSYRGQTGNTIYF. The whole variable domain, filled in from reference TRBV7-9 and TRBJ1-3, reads DTGVSQNPRHKITKRGQNVTFRCDPISEHNRLYWYRQTLGQGPEFLTYFQNEAQLEKSRLLSDRFSAERPKGSFSTLEIQRTEQGDSAMYLCASSSYRGQTGNTIYFGEGSWLTVV.

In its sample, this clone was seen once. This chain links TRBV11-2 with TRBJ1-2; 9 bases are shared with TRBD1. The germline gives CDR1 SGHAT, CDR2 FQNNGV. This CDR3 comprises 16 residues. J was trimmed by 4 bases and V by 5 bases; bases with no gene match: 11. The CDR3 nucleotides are TGTGCCAGCAGCCCGGGGGGACAGGGCCAACGCTATGGCTACACCTTC. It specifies CASSPGGQGQRYGYTF.

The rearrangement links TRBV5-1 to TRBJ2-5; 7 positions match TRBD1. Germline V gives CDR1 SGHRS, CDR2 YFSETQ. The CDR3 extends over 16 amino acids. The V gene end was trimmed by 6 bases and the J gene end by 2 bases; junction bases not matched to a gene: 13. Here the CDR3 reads CASKVPGTAIQETQYF. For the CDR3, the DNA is TGCGCCAGCAAAGTGCCAGGGACAGCAATACAAGAGACCCAGTACTTC.

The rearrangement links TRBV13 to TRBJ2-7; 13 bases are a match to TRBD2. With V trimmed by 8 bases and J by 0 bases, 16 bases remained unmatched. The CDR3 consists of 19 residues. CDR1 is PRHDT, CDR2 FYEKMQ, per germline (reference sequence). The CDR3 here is CASRRPGTSGKEGSYEQYF. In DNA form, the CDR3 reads TGTGCCAGCCGCCGGCCGGGGACTAGCGGGAAAGAGGGCTCCTACGAGCAGTACTTC.

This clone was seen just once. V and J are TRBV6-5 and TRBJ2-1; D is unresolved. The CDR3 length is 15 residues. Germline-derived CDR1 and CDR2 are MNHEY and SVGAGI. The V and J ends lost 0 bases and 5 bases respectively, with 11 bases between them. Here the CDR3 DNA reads TGTGCCAGCAGTTACTCGAGTAGGGCTGACAATGAGCAGTTCTTC. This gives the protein CASSYSSRADNEQFF.

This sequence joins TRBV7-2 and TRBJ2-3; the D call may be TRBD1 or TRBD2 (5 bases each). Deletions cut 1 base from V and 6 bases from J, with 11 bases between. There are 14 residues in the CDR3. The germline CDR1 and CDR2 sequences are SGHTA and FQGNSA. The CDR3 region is CASSLDGTTDTQYF. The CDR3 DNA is TGTGCCAGCAGCTTAGACGGGACCACGGATACGCAGTATTTT.

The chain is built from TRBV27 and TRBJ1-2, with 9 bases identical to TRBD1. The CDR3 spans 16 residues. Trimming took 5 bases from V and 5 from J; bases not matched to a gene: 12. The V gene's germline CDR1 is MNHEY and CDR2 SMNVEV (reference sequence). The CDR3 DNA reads TGTGCCAGCAGTCCCATGGCCCGACAGGGGGTTTATGGCTACACCTTC. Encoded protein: CASSPMARQGVYGYTF.

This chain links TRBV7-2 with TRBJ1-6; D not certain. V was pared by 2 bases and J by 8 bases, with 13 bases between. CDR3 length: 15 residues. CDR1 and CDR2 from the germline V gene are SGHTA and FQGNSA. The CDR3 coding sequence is TGTGCCAGCAGCTTAAGAGCCTTGACGTATTCACCCCTCCACTTT. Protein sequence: CASSLRALTYSPLHF.

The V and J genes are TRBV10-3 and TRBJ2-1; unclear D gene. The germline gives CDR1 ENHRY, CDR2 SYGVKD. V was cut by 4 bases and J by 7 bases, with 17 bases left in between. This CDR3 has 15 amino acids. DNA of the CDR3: TGTGCCATCAGTGGGACGATGCGATCCGGGAATGAGCAGTTCTTC. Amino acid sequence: CAISGTMRSGNEQFF.